The next 10 T cell receptor beta chains were all read from a single sample in a study of blood T cell repertoires in COVID-19. Clones were read by immunoSEQ multiplex PCR, and TCRdb kept only the in-frame ones, dropping some. The table includes roughly 340,000 clones, roughly nine tenths detected once. Sequencing was performed on peripheral blood. These receptor sequences come from a woman in her twenties or thirties with COVID-19, enrolled during active disease.

J is TRBJ2-3 and V is TRBV6-5; 7 bases agree with TRBD1. With 6 bases clipped from V and 4 bases from J, the junction kept 7 bases outside the gene matches. Germline loops: CDR1 MNHEY, CDR2 SVGAGI. The CDR3 is 14 amino acids. The CDR3 bases are TGTGCCAGCAGGAGTAGGGGGCGGGCAGATACGCAGTATTTT. Encoded protein: CASRSRGRADTQYF.

The J gene is TRBJ1-2, the V gene TRBV28, with a weak D call TRBD1 (6 bases). The CDR3 contains 16 residues. V was clipped by 1 base and J by 2 bases, with 14 bases between them. The germline V gene has CDR1 MDHEN and CDR2 SYDVKM. CDR3 DNA sequence: TGTGCCAGCAGTTTATCGGACAGCTCGGTAAACTATGGCTACACCTTC. It specifies CASSLSDSSVNYGYTF.

This clone came up a few times. The same CDR3 is also encoded by other DNA sequences in this sample. CDR3 sequence (DNA): TGTGCCAGCAGCTTACAGGGAATGAACACTGAAGCTTTCTTT. This sequence encodes CASSLQGMNTEAFF. The chain joins TRBV7-9 to TRBJ1-1, with TRBD1 as a possible D gene (5 bases). The V gene lost 2 bases and the J gene lost 0 bases, with 7 bases spanning the gap. Germline lookup yields CDR1 SEHNR and CDR2 FQNEAQ (reference sequence). The CDR3 has 14 residues.

In this sample, this clone turned up once. The chain couples TRBV21-1 to TRBJ1-4. TRBV21-1 is reported as a pseudogene. This CDR3 has 17 residues. The CDR3 DNA follows: TGTGCCAGCAGCAAAGCGCGGGTGCAGGTTTGGAATGAAAAACTGTTTTTT. Protein sequence: CASSKARVQVWNEKLFF.

Comments on this clone: The germline gene is not matched at one end of the junction; a read error may be the cause. This chain links TRBV7-7 with TRBJ2-5; 9 nucleotides agree with TRBD1. The CDR3 length is 15 residues. The germline gives CDR1 SSHAT, CDR2 FNYEAQ (reference sequence). CDR3 coding DNA: TGTGCTAGCAGCTTAGCCGGGACAGGGAAAGAGACCCAGTACTTC. Translated, it gives CASSLAGTGKETQYF.

The chain is built from TRBV6-6 and TRBJ1-5; D gene uncertain. Germline V gives CDR1 MNHNY, CDR2 SVGAGI (reference sequence). V was cut by 5 bases and J by 6 bases, with 11 bases left in between. CDR3 length equals 13 residues. CDR3 nucleotide sequence: TGTGCCAGCAGTGTCTGGGAGGGTCAGCCCCAGCATTTT. Amino acids: CASSVWEGQPQHF.

V usage is TRBV29-1 and J usage is TRBJ2-7; TRBD1 matches at 7 bases. V trimming: 1 base; J trimming: 2 bases; junction bases outside the gene matches: 2. Germline CDR1 and CDR2: SQVTM and ANQGSEA. CDR3 size: 13 residues. CDR3 in amino acids: CSVEAQGTYEQYF. Written as DNA, the CDR3 is TGCAGCGTTGAAGCACAGGGGACCTACGAGCAGTACTTC.

CDR3 sequence: CASSPSGGLNYEQYF. The CDR3 DNA reads TGTGCCAGCAGCCCTAGTGGGGGACTAAACTACGAGCAGTACTTC. The J gene is TRBJ2-7, the V gene TRBV7-9, with 7 positions matching TRBD2. The CDR3 is made up of 15 amino acids. Germline V gene lookup returns CDR1 SEHNR and CDR2 FQNEAQ (reference sequence). Losses at the gene ends were 5 bases for V and 3 bases for J; bases not matched to a gene: 10. The full variable domain, with the rest looked up from reference TRBV7-9 and TRBJ2-7, is DTGVSQNPRHKITKRGQNVTFRCDPISEHNRLYWYRQTLGQGPEFLTYFQNEAQLEKSRLLSDRFSAERPKGSFSTLEIQRTEQGDSAMYLCASSPSGGLNYEQYFGPGTRLTVT.

The chain employs TRBV2 and TRBJ1-2; 9 bases agree with TRBD1. Germline CDR1 reads SNHLY; CDR2 reads FYNNEI. J gave up 11 bases and V 8 bases, and 6 bases lay outside the gene matches. There are 11 residues in the CDR3. CDR3 in amino acids: CASFRTGEYTF. The CDR3 DNA sequence: TGTGCCAGCTTCCGGACAGGGGAATACACCTTC.

The genes are TRBV28 and TRBJ2-7, with 10 bases matching TRBD1. Looked up from germline, CDR1 is MDHEN and CDR2 is SYDVKM. Unmatched junction bases numbered 8, after V lost 4 bases and J lost 2 bases. The CDR3 is 16 amino acids. The CDR3 loop reads CASSYPADRGPYEQYF. CDR3 sequence (DNA): TGTGCCAGCAGTTACCCGGCAGACAGGGGGCCCTACGAGCAGTACTTC. Full variable domain (outside the CDR3, taken from reference TRBV28 and TRBJ2-7): DVKVTQSSRYLVKRTGEKVFLECVQDMDHENMFWYRQDPGLGLRLIYFSYDVKMKEKGDIPEGYSVSREKKERFSLILESASTNQTSMYLCASSYPADRGPYEQYFGPGTRLTVT.